Detailed here is one T cell receptor (beta chain). The sample is drawn from a study of T-cell memory formation after mild COVID-19. The CDR3 consists of 15 residues. Trimming took 7 bases from V and 1 from J, leaving 16 bases between them. CDR1 SEHNR and CDR2 FQNEAQ come from the germline V gene (reference sequence). MiXCR, run by TCRdb on the 5' RACE reads, gives a single entry per CDR3 protein. The data show some 150,000 distinct CDR3 sequences, with approximately 26% seen just once and around a quarter held by the top ten. The sequencing sample was made of PBMCs or a T cell subset sorted from them (not recorded which). This sequence joins TRBV7-9 and TRBJ2-5; D is perhaps TRBD2 (6 bases). This clonotype was obtained from an adult woman who had mild COVID-19 (a few samples of this study predate the infection). Cell type and time point are not known. Here the CDR3 reads CASIAHLSGQETQYF. As DNA, the CDR3 is TGTGCCAGCATCGCCCACCTTAGCGGCCAAGAGACCCAGTACTTC.